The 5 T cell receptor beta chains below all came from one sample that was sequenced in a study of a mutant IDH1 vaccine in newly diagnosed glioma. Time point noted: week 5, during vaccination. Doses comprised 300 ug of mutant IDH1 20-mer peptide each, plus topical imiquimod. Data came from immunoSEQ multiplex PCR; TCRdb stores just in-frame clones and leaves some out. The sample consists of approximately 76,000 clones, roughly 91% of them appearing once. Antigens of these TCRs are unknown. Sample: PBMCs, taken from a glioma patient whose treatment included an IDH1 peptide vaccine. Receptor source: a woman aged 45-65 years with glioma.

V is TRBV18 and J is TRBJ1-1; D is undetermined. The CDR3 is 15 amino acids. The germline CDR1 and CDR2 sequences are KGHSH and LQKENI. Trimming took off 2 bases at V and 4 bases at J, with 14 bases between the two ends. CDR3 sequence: CASSPSWEFGTEAFF. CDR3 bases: TGTGCCAGCTCACCATCGTGGGAGTTTGGCACTGAAGCTTTCTTT. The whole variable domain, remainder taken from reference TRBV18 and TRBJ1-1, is NAGVMQNPRHLVRRRGQEARLRCSPMKGHSHVYWYRQLPEEGLKFMVYLQKENIIDESGMPKERFSAEFPKEGPSILRIQQVVRGDSAAYFCASSPSWEFGTEAFFGQGTRLTVV.

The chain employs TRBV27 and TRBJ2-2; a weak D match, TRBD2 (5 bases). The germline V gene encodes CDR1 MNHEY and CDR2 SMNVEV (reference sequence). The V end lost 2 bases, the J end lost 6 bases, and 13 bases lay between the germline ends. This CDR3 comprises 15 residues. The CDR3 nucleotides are TGTGCCAGCAGTTTAACGCTAGCCTATGCCGGGGAGCTGTTTTTT. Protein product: CASSLTLAYAGELFF.

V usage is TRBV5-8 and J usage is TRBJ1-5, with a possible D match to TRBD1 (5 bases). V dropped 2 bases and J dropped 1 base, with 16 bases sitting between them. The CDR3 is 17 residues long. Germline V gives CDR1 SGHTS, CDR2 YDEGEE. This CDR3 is CASSLAGMSISNQPQHF. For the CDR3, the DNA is TGTGCCAGCAGCTTAGCAGGGATGTCGATAAGCAATCAGCCCCAGCATTTT. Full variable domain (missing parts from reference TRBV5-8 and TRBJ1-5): EAGVTQSPTHLIKTRGQQATLRCSPISGHTSVYWYQQALGLGLQFLLWYDEGEERNRGNFPPRFSGRQFPNYSSELNVNALELEDSALYLCASSLAGMSISNQPQHFGDGTRLSIL.

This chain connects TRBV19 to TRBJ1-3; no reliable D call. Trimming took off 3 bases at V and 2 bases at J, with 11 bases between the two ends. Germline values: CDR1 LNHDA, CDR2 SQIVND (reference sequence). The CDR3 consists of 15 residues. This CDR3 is CASSIGQQAGNTIYF. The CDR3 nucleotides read TGTGCCAGTAGTATCGGCCAGCAAGCTGGAAACACCATATATTTT.

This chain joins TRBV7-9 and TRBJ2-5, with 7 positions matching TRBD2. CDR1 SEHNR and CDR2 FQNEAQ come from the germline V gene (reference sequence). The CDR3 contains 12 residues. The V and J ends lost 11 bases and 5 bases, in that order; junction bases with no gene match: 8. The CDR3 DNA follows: TGTGCCTCCACGGGAGGTTTGGAGACCCAGTACTTC. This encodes CASTGGLETQYF.